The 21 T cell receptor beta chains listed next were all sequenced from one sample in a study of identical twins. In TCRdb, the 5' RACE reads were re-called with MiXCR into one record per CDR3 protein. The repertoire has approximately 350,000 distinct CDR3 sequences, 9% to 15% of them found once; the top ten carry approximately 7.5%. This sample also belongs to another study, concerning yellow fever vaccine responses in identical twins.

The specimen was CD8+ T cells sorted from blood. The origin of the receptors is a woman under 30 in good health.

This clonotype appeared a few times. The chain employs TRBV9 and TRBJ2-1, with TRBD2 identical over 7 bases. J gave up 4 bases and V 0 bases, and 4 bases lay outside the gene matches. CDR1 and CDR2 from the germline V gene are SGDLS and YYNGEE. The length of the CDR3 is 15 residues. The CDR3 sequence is CASSVGGSGYNEQFF. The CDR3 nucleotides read TGTGCCAGCAGCGTAGGTGGTAGCGGGTACAATGAGCAGTTCTTC.

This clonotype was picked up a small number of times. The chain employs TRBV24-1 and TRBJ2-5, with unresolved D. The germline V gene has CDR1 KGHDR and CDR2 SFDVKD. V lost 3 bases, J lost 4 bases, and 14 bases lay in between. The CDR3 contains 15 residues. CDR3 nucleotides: TGTGCCACCAGTGATACTGACACCTCCGGAGAGACCCAGTACTTC. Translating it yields CATSDTDTSGETQYF.

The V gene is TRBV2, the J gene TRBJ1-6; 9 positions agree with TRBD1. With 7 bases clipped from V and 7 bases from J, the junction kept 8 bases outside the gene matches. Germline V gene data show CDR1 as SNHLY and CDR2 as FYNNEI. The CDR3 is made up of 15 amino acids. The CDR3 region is CASTPTGGINSPLHF. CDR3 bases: TGTGCCAGCACCCCGACAGGGGGTATAAATTCACCCCTCCACTTT.

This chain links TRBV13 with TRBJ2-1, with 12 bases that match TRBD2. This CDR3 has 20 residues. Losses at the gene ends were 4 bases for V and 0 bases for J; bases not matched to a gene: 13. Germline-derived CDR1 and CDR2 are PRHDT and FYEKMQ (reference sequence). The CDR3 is CASSSTGGVTSGSSYNEQFF. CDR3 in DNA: TGTGCCAGCAGCTCCACAGGGGGGGTGACTAGCGGGAGCTCCTACAATGAGCAGTTCTTC.

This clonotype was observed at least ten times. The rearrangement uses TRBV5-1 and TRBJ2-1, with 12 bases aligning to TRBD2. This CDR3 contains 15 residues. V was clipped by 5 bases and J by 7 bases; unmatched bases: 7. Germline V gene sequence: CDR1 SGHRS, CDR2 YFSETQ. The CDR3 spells CASSSSGGAWNEQFF. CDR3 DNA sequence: TGCGCCAGCAGTTCTAGCGGGGGGGCTTGGAATGAGCAGTTCTTC.

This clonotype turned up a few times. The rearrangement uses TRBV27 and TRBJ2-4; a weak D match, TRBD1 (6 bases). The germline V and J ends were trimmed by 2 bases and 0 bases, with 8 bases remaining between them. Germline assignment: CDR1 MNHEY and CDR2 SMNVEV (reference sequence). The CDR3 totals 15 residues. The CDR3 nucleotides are TGTGCCAGCAGTTTACAGGGGATAGCCAAAAACATTCAGTACTTC. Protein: CASSLQGIAKNIQYF.

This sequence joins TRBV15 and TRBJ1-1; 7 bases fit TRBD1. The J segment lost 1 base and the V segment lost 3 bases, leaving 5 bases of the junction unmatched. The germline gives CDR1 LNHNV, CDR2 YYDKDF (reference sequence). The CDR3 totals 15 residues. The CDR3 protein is CATSSPRQGNTEAFF. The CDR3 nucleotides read TGTGCCACCAGCAGCCCGAGACAGGGGAACACTGAAGCTTTCTTT. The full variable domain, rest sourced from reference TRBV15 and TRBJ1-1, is DAMVIQNPRYQVTQFGKPVTLSCSQTLNHNVMYWYQQKSSQAPKLLFHYYDKDFNNEADTPDNFQSRRPNTSFCFLDIRSPGLGDTAMYLCATSSPRQGNTEAFFGQGTRLTVV.

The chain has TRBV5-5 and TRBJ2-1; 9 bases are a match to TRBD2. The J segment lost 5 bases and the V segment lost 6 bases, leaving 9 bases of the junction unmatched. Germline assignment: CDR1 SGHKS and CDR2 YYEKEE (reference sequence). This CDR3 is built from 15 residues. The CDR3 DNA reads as TGTGCCAGCAATATTCGGGGACTAGCCGACAATGAGCAGTTCTTC. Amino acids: CASNIRGLADNEQFF. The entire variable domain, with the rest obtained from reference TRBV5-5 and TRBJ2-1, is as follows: DAGVTQSPTHLIKTRGQQVTLRCSPISGHKSVSWYQQVLGQGPQFIFQYYEKEERGRGNFPDRFSARQFPNYSSELNVNALLLGDSALYLCASNIRGLADNEQFFGPGTRLTVL.

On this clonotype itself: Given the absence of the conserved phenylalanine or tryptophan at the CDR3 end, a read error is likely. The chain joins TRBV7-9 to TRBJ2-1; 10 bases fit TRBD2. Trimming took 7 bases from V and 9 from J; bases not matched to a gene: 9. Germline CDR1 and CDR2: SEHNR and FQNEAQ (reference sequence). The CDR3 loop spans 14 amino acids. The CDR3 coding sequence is TGTGCCAGCACCAGAGCGGGGGGGAAAGGTGAGCAGTTCTTG. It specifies CASTRAGGKGEQFL.

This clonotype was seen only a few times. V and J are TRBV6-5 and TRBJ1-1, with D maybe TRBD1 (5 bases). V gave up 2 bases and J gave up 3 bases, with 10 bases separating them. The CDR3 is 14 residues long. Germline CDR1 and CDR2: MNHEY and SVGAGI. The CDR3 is CASSYGRGYTEAFF. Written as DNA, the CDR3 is TGTGCCAGCAGTTACGGTCGGGGCTACACTGAAGCTTTCTTT.

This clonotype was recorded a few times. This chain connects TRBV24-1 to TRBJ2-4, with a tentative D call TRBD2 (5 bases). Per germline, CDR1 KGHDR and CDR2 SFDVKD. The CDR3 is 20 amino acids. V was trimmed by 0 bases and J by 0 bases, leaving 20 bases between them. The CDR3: CATSDLQNRGMVLAKNIQYF. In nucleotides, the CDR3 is TGTGCCACCAGTGATTTGCAAAATAGAGGGATGGTACTAGCCAAAAACATTCAGTACTTC.

CDR3 amino acids: CASSPRQADTQYF. In DNA, the CDR3 is TGTGCCAGCAGCCCCCGCCAGGCAGATACGCAGTATTTT. The rearrangement links TRBV28 to TRBJ2-3; D unresolved. This CDR3 region has 13 residues. Germline V gives CDR1 MDHEN, CDR2 SYDVKM. V lost 6 bases and J lost 4, with 11 bases in between.

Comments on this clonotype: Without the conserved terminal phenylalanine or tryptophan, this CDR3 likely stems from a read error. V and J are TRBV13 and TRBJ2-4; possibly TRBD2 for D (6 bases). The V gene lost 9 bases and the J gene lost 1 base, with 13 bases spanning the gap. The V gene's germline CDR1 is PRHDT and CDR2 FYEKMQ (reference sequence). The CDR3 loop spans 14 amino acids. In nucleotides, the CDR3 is TGTGCCAGTACGTCTAGCGTTGCCAAAAACATTCAGTACCTC. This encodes CASTSSVAKNIQYL.

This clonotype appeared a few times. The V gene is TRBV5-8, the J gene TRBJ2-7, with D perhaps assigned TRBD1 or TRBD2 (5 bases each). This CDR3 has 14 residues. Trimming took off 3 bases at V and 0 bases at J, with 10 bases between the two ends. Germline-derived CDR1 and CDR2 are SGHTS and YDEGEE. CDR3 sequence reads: CASSYGDPSYEQYF. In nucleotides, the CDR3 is TGTGCCAGCAGCTACGGGGACCCCTCCTACGAGCAGTACTTC. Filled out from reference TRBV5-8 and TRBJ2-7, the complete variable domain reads EAGVTQSPTHLIKTRGQQATLRCSPISGHTSVYWYQQALGLGLQFLLWYDEGEERNRGNFPPRFSGRQFPNYSSELNVNALELEDSALYLCASSYGDPSYEQYFGPGTRLTVT.

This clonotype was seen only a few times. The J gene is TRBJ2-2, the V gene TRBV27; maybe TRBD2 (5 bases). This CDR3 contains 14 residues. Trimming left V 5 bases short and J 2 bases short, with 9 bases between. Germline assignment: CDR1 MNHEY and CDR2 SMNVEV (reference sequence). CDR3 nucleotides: TGTGCCAGCAGTCATGGACTCAACACCGGGGAGCTGTTTTTT. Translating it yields CASSHGLNTGELFF.

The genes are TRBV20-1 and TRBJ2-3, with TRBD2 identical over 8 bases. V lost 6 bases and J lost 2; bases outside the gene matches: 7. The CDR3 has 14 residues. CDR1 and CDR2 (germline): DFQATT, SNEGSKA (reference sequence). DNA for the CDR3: TGCAGTGCACTCACTAGCGGCCTCACAGATACGCAGTATTTT. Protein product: CSALTSGLTDTQYF.

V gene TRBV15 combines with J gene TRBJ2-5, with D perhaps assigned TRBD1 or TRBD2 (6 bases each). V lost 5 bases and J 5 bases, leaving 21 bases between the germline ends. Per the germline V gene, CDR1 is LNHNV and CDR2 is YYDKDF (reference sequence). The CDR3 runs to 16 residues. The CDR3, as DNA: TGTGCCACCAGCCCCGACGTAGAGGGGGGTTGGGAGACCCAGTACTTC. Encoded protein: CATSPDVEGGWETQYF.

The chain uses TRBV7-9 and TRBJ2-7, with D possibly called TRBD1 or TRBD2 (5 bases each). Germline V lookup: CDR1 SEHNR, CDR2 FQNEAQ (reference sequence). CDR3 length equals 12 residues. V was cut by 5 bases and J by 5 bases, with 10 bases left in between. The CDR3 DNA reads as TGTGCCAGCAGCAAAGGGACGGACGAGCAGTACTTC. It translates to CASSKGTDEQYF. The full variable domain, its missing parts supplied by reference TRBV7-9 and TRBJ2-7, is DTGVSQNPRHKITKRGQNVTFRCDPISEHNRLYWYRQTLGQGPEFLTYFQNEAQLEKSRLLSDRFSAERPKGSFSTLEIQRTEQGDSAMYLCASSKGTDEQYFGPGTRLTVT.

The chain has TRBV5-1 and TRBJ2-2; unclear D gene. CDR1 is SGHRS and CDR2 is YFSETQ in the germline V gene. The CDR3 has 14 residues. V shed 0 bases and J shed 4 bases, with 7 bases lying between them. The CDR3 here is CASSLDQPTGELFF. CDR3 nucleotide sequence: TGCGCCAGCAGCTTGGACCAGCCCACCGGGGAGCTGTTTTTT.

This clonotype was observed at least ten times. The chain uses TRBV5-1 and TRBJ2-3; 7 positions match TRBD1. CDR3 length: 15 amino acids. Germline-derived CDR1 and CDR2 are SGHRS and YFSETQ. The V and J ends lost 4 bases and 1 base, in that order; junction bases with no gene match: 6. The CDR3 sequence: CASSRTGSGTDTQYF. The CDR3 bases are TGCGCCAGCAGCCGGACAGGCTCTGGCACAGATACGCAGTATTTT.

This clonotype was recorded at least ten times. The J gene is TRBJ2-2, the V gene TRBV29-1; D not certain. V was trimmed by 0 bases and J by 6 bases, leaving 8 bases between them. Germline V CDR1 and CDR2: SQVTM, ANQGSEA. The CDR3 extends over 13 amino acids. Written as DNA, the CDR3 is TGCAGCGTTGAAGATACGTACCCCGGGGAGCTGTTTTTT. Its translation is CSVEDTYPGELFF.